This T cell receptor (beta chain) was observed in a study of blood T cell repertoires in COVID-19. Study information: The study drew acute and convalescent COVID-19 samples from the United States, Italy and Spain. PBMCs, B-cell-depleted T cells, or T cells were the source of the cDNA or gDNA that made up the material.

Authors' methods: Reference gene primer amplification gave estimated nucleated cell counts. The protocol was immunoSEQ multiplex PCR, while the TCRdb copy is restricted to in-frame clones and leaves out a portion. V and J calls plus clone size are reproduced from that table; the DNA served to infer D and trimming. Counted here are 110,000 to 150,000 clones, around 90% occurring once; the ten biggest clones make up around 1.9%. Per germline, CDR1 SGHNT and CDR2 YYREEE (reference sequence). The CDR3 sequence is 15 residues long. J was trimmed by 6 bases and V by 0 bases; bases with no gene match: 8. V is TRBV5-4 and J is TRBJ2-7; 8 positions match TRBD1. The origin of this receptor is a man between 65 and 85 years old with acute or convalescent COVID-19. Sequencing was performed on peripheral blood. CDR3 DNA: TGTGCCAGCAGCTTGGTAGGACAGGGAGTTGGCGAGCAGTACTTC. Residues: CASSLVGQGVGEQYF.